The entry below describes one TCR beta chain. As yet, its antigen is unknown. DNA loading was fixed at 350 ng for all bulk PBMC samples. Sequencing was performed with immunoSEQ multiplex PCR; in TCRdb, only in-frame clones are kept and a portion is missing. The sample shows 9,500 to 13,000 clones, about 88% of them seen only once. This entry is derived from a study of blood T cell dynamics during melanoma immunotherapy. General study results and limits: The study could not tell melanoma-specific clones from general immune activation.

V was shortened by 5 bases and J by 2 bases, with 15 bases between the two germline ends. The CDR3 totals 15 residues. Germline lookup yields CDR1 SGHKS and CDR2 YYEKEE (reference sequence). The time point here: pre-treatment baseline. Sample: blood, taken from a patient treated with checkpoint blockade. This sequence originates from a human donor with melanoma. The chain carries TRBV5-5 and TRBJ2-3; D is unresolved. CDR3 loop: CASRLWVGSTDTQYF. As DNA, the CDR3 is TGTGCCAGCAGGTTGTGGGTGGGTTCCACAGATACGCAGTATTTT.